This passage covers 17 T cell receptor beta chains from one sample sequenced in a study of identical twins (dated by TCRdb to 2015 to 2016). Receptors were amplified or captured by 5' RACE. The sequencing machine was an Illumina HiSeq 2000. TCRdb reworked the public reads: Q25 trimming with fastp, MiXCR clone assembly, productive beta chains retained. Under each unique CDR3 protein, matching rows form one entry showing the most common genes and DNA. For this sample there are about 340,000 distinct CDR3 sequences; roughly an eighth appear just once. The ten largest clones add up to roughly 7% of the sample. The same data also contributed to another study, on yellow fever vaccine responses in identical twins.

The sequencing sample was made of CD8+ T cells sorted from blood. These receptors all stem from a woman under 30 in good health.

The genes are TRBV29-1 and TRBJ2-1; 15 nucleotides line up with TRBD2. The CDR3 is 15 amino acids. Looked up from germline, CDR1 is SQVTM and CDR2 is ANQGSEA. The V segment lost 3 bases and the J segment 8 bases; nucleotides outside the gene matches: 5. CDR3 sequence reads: CSVDGTSGRRDEQFF. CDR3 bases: TGCAGCGTTGACGGGACTAGCGGGAGGAGGGATGAGCAGTTCTTC.

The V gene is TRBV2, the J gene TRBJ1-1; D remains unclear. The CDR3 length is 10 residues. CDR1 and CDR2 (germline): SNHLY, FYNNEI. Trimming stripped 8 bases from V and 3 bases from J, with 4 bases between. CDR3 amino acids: CASAYTEAFF. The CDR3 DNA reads TGTGCCAGCGCTTACACTGAAGCTTTCTTT.

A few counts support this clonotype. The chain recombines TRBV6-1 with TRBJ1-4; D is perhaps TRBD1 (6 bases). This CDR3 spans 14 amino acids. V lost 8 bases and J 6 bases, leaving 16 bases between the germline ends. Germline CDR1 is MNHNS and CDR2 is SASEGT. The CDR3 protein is CASGGGLSDEKLFF. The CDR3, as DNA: TGTGCCAGCGGGGGGGGCTTGAGTGATGAAAAACTGTTTTTT.

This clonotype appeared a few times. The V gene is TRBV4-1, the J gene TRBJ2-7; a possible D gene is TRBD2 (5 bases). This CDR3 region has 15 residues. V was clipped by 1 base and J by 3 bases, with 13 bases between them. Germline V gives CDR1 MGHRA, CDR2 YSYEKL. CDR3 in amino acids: CASSQGELSGYEQYF. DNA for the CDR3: TGCGCCAGCAGCCAAGGGGAGCTATCGGGCTACGAGCAGTACTTC.

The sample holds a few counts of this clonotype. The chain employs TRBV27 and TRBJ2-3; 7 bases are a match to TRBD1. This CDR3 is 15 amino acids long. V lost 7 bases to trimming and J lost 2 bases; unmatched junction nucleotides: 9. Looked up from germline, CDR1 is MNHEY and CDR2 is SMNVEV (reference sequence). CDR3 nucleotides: TGTGCCAGCAAAATCGAACAGGGGATCACAGATACGCAGTATTTT. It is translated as CASKIEQGITDTQYF.

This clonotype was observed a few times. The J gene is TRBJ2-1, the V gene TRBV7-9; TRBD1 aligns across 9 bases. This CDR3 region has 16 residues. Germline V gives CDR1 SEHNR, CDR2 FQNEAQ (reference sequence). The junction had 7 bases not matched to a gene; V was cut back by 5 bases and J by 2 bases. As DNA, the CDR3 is TGTGCCAGCAGCCTAGGGGACAGGGAGCCCTACAATGAGCAGTTCTTC. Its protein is CASSLGDREPYNEQFF.

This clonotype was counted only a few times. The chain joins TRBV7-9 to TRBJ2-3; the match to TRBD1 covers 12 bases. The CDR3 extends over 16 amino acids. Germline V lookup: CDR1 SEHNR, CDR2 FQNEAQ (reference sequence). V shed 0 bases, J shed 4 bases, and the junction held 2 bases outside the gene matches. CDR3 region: CASSLARDRGPDTQYF. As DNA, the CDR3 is TGTGCCAGCAGCTTAGCCCGGGACAGGGGGCCAGATACGCAGTATTTT.

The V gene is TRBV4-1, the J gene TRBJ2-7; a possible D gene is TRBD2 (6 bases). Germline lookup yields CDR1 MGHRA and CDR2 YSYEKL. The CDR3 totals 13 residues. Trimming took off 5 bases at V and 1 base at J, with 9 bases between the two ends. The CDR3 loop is CASSLAASYEQYV. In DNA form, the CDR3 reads TGCGCCAGCAGCTTAGCGGCTTCCTACGAGCAGTACGTC.

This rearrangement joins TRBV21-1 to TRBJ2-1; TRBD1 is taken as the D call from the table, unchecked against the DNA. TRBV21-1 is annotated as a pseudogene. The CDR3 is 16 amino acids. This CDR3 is CASSKISQGIYNEQFF. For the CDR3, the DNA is TGTGCCAGCAGCAAAATTTCACAGGGGATCTACAATGAGCAGTTCTTC.

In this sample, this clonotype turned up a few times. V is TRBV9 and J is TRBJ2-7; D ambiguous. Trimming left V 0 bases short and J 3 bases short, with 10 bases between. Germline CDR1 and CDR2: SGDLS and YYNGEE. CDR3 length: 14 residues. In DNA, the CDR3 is TGTGCCAGCAGCGTAGGAAGTACCGACTACGAGCAGTACTTC. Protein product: CASSVGSTDYEQYF.

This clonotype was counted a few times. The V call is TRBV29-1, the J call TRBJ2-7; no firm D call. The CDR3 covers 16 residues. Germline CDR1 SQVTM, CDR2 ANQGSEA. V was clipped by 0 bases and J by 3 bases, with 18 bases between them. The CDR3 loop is CSVEDREAETNYEQYF. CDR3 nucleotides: TGCAGCGTTGAAGATCGTGAGGCCGAAACGAACTACGAGCAGTACTTC.

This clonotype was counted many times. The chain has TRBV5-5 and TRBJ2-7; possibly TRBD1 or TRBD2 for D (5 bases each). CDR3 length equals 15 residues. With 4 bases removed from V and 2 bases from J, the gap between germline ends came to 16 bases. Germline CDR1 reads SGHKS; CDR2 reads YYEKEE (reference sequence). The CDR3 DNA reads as TGTGCCAGCAGCGCCTACGGGACGGAAGCCTACGAGCAGTACTTC. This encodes CASSAYGTEAYEQYF.

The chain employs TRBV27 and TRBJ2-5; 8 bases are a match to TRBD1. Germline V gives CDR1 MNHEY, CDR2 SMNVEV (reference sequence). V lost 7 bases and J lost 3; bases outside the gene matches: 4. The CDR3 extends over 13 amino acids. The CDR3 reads CASTGTGEETQYF. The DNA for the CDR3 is TGTGCCAGCACTGGGACAGGTGAAGAGACCCAGTACTTC.

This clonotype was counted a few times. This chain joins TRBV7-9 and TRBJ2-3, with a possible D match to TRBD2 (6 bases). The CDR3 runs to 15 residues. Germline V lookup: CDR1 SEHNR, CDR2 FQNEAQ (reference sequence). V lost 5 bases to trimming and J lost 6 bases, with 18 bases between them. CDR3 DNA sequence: TGTGCCAGCAGCCCGGTGGGGGGATCGTCTGATACGCAGTATTTT. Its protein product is CASSPVGGSSDTQYF.

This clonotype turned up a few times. The DNA for the CDR3 is TGCGCCAGCAGCCAGGATCCGGGACTAGCTTCCGAGCAGTACTTC. Amino acids: CASSQDPGLASEQYF. V usage is TRBV4-1 and J usage is TRBJ2-7; 9 positions match TRBD2. The CDR3 is 15 residues long. After removal of 3 bases from V and 6 bases from J, the junction contained 9 bases not matched to a gene. Germline V gene lookup returns CDR1 MGHRA and CDR2 YSYEKL.

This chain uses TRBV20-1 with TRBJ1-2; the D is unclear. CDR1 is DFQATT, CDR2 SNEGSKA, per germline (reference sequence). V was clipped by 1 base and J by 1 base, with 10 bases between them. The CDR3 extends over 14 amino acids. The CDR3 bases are TGCAGTGCTAGAGGGGCAGAGAGTAACTATGGCTACACCTTC. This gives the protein CSARGAESNYGYTF.

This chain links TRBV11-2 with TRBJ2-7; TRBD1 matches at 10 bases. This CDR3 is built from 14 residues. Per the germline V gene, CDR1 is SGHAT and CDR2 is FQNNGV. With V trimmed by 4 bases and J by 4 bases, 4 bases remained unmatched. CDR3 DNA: TGTGCCAGCAGCTCGGACAGGGGGGTGTACGAGCAGTACTTC. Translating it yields CASSSDRGVYEQYF.